The source of this TCR beta chain is a study of CD4+ T cells in melanoma. Here immunoSEQ multiplex PCR was the method, and the copy in TCRdb shows in-frame clones only, minus some. The sample holds about 140,000 clones, 80% to 95% seen once. Between the trimmed V and J ends, which lost 6 bases and 0 bases, there was a span of 7 bases. The CDR3 spans 13 residues. Germline CDR1 MNHEY, CDR2 SMNVEV (reference sequence). Notes on the study in general: A reported correlation linked neoantigen-specific CD4+ T cells to CD8+, macrophage and B cell function. Diverse differentiation states were reported for melanoma neoantigen-specific CD4+ T cells.

Note on this clone: The antigen remains unidentified.

This receptor was obtained from a human donor with melanoma. V is TRBV27 and J is TRBJ2-3, with D hard to call. The DNA of the CDR3 is TGTGCCAGCAGGCTACCCAGCACAGATACGCAGTATTTT. Translating it yields CASRLPSTDTQYF.